A selection of T cell receptor beta chains follows, all from one sample in a study of T cells in Graves' hyperthyroidism and ophthalmopathy. TCRdb fed the multiplex PCR reads into MiXCR, producing one record per CDR3 protein. The sample lists hundreds of thousands of distinct CDR3 sequences; 15% to 20% were seen once. The specimen was blood. The receptors stem from a woman aged 25 to 39 with Graves' hyperthyroidism. The CDR3 runs from the conserved cysteine through the conserved F or W. Each record gives: clone size, D gene, J gene, V gene, CDR3 DNA, CDR3 protein. The D gene is left open where the match is weak. Rows may omit the clone size; those that give it use once, few, many or a size class.

abundance: -
d_gene: -
j_gene: TRBJ2-7
v_gene: TRBV6-2/TRBV6-3
CDR3nt: TGTGCCAGTCGACATAACTCCTACGAGCAGTACTTC
CDR3aa: CASRHNSYEQYF

abundance: few
d_gene: -
j_gene: TRBJ2-7
v_gene: TRBV9
CDR3nt: TGTGCCAGCAGCGTATCAGGTGGGGGATCCTACGAGCAGTACTTC
CDR3aa: CASSVSGGGSYEQYF

abundance: few
d_gene: TRBD1
j_gene: TRBJ2-4
v_gene: TRBV28
CDR3nt: TGTGCCACCGCCAGGAAAATAGACAGGGGAAAAAACATTCAGTACTTC
CDR3aa: CATARKIDRGKNIQYF

abundance: many
d_gene: -
j_gene: TRBJ2-5
v_gene: TRBV15
CDR3nt: TGTGCCACCAGCAGAGATCTCCTAGGTGGTGAGACCCAGTACTTC
CDR3aa: CATSRDLLGGETQYF

abundance: few
d_gene: -
j_gene: TRBJ2-5
v_gene: TRBV5-1
CDR3nt: TGCGCCAGCAGCTTCGGCCTAGCCCCCTCCGTAGAGACCCAGTACTTC
CDR3aa: CASSFGLAPSVETQYF

abundance: -
d_gene: TRBD2
j_gene: TRBJ2-1
v_gene: TRBV5-1
CDR3nt: TGCGCCAGCAGCTTGAGGCTAGCGGGAGGCTCCTACAATGAGCAGTTCTTC
CDR3aa: CASSLRLAGGSYNEQFF

abundance: many
d_gene: TRBD2
j_gene: TRBJ2-7
v_gene: TRBV6-5
CDR3nt: TGTGCCAGCAGTTACCGGACTAGCGGGACCTACGAGCAGTACTTC
CDR3aa: CASSYRTSGTYEQYF

abundance: many
d_gene: TRBD2
j_gene: TRBJ2-5
v_gene: TRBV7-2
CDR3nt: TGTGCCAGCGGGCGCGCGCTAGCGGAAGAGACCCAGTACTTC
CDR3aa: CASGRALAEETQYF

abundance: few
d_gene: TRBD1
j_gene: TRBJ2-2
v_gene: TRBV4-3
CDR3nt: TGCGCCAGCAGCCAAGGATCCGGGACAGCGAACACCGGGGAGCTGTTTTTT
CDR3aa: CASSQGSGTANTGELFF

abundance: -
d_gene: -
j_gene: TRBJ2-3
v_gene: TRBV27
CDR3nt: TGTGCCAGCAGTTTATCTGCGGGGGCGGCAGATACGCAGTATTTT
CDR3aa: CASSLSAGAADTQYF